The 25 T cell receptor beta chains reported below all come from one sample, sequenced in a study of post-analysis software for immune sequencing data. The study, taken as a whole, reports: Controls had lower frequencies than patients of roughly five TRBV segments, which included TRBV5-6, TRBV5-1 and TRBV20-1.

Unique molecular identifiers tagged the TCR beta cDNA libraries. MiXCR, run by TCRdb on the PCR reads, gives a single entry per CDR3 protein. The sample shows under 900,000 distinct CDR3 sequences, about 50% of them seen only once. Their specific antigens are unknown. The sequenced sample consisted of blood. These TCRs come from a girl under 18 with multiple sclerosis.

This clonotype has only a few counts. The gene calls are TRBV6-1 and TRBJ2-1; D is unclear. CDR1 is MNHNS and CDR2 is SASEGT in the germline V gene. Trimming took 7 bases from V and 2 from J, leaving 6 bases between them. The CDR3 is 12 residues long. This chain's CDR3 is CASTLAYNEQFF. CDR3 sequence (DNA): TGTGCCAGCACCCTGGCCTACAATGAGCAGTTCTTC.

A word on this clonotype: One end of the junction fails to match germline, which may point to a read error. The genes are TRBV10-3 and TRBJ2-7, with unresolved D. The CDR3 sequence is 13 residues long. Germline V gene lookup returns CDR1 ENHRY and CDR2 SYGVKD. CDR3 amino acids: CVISDGISYEQYF. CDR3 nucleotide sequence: TGTGTCATCTCCGACGGTATTTCCTACGAGCAGTACTTC.

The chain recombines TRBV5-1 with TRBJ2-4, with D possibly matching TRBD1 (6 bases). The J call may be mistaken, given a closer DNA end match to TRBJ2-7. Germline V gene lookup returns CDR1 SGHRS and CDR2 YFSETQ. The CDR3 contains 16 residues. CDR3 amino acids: CASSLGSGVADYEQYF. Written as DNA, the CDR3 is TGCGCCAGCAGCTTGGGTTCAGGGGTCGCTGACTACGAGCAGTACTTC.

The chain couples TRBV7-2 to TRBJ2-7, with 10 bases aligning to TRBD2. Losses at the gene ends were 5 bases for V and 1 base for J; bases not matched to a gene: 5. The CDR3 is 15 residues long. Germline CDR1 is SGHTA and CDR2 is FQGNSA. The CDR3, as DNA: TGTGCCAGCAGCGAGGGACTAGCGCTTTCCTACGAGCAGTACTTC. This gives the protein CASSEGLALSYEQYF.

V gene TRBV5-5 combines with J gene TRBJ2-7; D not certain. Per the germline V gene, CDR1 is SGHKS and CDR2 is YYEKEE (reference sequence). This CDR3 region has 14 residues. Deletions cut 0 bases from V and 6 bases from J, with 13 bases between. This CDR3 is CASSLGATLVEQYF. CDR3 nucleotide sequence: TGTGCCAGCAGCTTGGGTGCCACCCTGGTCGAGCAGTACTTC.

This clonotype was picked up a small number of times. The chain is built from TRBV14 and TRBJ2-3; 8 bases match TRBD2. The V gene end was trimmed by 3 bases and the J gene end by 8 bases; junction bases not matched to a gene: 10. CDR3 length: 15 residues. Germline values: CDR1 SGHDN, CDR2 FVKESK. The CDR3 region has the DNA TGTGCCAGCAGCCAGACAGCGGGAGAAGGTGGTACGCAGTATTTT. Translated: CASSQTAGEGGTQYF.

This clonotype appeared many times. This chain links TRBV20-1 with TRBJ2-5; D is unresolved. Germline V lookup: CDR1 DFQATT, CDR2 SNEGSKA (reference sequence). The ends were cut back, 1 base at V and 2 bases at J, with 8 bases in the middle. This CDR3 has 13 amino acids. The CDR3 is CSARVGGQETQYF. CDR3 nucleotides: TGCAGTGCTAGAGTTGGCGGACAAGAGACCCAGTACTTC.

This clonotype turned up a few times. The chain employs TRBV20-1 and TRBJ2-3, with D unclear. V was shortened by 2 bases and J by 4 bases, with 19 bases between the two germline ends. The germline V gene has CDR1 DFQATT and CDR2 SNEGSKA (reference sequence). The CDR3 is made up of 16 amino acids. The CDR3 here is CSARRSFAAVSDTQYF. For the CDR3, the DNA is TGCAGTGCTAGAAGGTCCTTTGCGGCAGTCTCAGATACGCAGTATTTT.

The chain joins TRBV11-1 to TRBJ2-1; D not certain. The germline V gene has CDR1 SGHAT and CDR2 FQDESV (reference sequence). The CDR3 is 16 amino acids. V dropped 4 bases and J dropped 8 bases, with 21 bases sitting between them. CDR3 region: CASSYGPPANGDEQFF. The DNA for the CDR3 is TGTGCCAGCAGCTACGGTCCCCCAGCTAATGGCGATGAGCAGTTCTTC.

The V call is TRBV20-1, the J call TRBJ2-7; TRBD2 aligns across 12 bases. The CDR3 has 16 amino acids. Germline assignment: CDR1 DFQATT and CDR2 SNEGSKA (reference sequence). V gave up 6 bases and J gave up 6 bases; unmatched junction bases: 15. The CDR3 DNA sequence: TGCAGTGCGAGTGCGCTAGCGGGAGGGCCTAATGGCGAGCAGTACTTC. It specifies CSASALAGGPNGEQYF.

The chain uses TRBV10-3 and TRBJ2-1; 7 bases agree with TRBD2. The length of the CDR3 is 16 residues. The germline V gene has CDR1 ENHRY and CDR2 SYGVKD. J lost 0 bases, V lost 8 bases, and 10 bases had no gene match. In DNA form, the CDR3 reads TGTGCCATCCCCCCGGGGGGTCGATACTCCTACAATGAGCAGTTCTTC. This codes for CAIPPGGRYSYNEQFF.

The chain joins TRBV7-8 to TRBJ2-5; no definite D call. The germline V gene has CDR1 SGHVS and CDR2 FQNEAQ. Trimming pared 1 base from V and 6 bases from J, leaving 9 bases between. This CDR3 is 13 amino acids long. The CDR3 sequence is CASSLGIGQTQYF. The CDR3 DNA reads TGTGCCAGCAGCTTAGGGATAGGGCAGACCCAGTACTTC. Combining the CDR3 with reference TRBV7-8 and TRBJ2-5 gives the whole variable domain GAGVSQSPRYKVAKRGQDVALRCDPISGHVSLFWYQQALGQGPEFLTYFQNEAQLDKSGLPSDRFFAERPEGSVSTLKIQRTQQEDSAVYLCASSLGIGQTQYFGPGTRLLVL.

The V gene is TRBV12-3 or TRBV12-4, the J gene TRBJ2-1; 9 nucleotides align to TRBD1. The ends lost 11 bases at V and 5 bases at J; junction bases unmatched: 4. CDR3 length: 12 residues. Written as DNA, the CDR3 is TGTGCCTTTGGGACAGGGAACAATGAGCAGTTCTTC. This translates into CAFGTGNNEQFF.

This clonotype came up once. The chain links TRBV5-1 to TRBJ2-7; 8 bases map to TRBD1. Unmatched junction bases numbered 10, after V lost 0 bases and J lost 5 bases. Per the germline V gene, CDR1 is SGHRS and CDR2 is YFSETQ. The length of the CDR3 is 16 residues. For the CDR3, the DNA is TGCGCCAGCAGCTTGGCTGGACAGGGAATGTCCCACGAGCAGTACTTC. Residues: CASSLAGQGMSHEQYF. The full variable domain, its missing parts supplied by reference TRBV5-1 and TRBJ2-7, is KAGVTQTPRYLIKTRGQQVTLSCSPISGHRSVSWYQQTPGQGLQFLFEYFSETQRNKGNFPGRFSGRQFSNSRSEMNVSTLELGDSALYLCASSLAGQGMSHEQYFGPGTRLTVT.

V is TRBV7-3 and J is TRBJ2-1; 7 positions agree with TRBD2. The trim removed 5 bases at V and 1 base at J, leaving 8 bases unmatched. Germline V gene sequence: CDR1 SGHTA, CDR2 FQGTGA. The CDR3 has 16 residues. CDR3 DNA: TGTGCCAGCAGCCCTGATGCGGGAGAATCCTACAATGAGCAGTTCTTC. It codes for CASSPDAGESYNEQFF.

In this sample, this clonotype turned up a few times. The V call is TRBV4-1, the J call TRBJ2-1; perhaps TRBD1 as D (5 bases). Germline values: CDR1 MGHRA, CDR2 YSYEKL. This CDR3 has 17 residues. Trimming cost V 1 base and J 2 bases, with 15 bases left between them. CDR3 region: CASSQAILGRPYNEQFF. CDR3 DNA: TGCGCCAGCAGCCAAGCTATTTTGGGGCGGCCCTACAATGAGCAGTTCTTC.

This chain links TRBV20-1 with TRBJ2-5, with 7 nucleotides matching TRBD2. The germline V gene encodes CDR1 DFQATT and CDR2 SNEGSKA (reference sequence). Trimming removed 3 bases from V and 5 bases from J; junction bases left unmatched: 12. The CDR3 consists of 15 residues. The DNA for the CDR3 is TGCAGTGCTAGTATTTGGCTAGCGGAATCCGAGACCCAGTACTTC. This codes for CSASIWLAESETQYF.

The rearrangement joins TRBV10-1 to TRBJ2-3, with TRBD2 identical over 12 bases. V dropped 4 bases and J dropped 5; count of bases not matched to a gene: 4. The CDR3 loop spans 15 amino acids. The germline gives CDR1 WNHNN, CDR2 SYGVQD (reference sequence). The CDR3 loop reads CASSGLAGAVDTQYF. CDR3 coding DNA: TGCGCCAGCAGTGGACTAGCGGGAGCTGTAGATACGCAGTATTTT.

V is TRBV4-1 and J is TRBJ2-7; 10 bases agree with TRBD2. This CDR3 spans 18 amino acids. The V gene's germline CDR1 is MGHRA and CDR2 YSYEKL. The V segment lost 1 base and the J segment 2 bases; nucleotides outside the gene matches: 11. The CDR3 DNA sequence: TGCGCCAGCAGCCAAGTGTGCCTAGCGGGAGAGAGCCCCTACGAGCAGTACTTC. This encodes CASSQVCLAGESPYEQYF.

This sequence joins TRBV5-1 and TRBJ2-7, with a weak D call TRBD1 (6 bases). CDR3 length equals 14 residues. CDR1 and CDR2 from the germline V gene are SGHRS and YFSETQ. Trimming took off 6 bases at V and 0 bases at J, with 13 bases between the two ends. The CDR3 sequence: CASNSAGVSYEQYF. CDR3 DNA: TGCGCCAGCAACTCGGCAGGGGTCTCCTACGAGCAGTACTTC.

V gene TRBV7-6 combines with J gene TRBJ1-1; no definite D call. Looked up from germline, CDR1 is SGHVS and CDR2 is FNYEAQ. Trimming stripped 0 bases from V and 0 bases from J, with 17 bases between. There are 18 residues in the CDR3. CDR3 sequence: CASSLAHPGWVLNTEAFF. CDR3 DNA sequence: TGTGCCAGCAGCTTAGCGCATCCAGGCTGGGTCTTGAACACTGAAGCTTTCTTT.

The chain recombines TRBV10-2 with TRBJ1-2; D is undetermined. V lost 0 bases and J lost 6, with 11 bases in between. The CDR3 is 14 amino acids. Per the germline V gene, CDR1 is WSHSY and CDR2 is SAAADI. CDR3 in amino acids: CASSESGRWNGYTF. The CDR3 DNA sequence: TGCGCCAGCAGTGAGTCGGGCAGGTGGAATGGCTACACCTTC.

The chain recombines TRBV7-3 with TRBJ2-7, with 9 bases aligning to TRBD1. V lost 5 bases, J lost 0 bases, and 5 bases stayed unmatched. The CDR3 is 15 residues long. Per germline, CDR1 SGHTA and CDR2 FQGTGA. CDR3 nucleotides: TGTGCCAGCAGCGAAACAGGGGGCCTCTCCTACGAGCAGTACTTC. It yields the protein CASSETGGLSYEQYF.

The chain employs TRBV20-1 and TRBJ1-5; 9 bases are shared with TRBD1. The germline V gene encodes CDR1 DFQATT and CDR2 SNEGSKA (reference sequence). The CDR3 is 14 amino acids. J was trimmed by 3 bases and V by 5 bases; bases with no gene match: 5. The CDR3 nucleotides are TGCAGTGCTTGGGACAGGGTTGACAATCAGCCCCAGCATTTT. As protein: CSAWDRVDNQPQHF.

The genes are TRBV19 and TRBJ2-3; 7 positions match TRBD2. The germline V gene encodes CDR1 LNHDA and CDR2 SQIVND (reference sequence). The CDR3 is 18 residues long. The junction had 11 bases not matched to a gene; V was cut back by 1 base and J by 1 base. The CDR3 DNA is TGTGCCAGTAGTATAGCCTCCCGGCGGGGGTTGGGCACAGATACGCAGTATTTT. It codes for CASSIASRRGLGTDTQYF.